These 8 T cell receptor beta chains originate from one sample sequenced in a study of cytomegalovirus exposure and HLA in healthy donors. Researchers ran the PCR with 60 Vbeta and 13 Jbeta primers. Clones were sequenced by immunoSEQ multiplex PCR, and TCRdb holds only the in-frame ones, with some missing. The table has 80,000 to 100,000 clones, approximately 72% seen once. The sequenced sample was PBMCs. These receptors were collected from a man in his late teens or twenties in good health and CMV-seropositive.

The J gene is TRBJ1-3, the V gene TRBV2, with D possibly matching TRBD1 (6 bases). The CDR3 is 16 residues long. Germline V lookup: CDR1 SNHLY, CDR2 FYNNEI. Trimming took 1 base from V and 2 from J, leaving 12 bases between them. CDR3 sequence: CASSEGLQGPGNTIYF. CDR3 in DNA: TGTGCCAGCAGTGAAGGTTTACAGGGACCTGGAAACACCATATATTTT.

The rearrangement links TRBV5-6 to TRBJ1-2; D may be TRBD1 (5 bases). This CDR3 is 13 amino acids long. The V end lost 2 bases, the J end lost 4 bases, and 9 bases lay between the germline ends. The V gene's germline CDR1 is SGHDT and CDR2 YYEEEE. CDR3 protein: CASSLDSRYGYTF. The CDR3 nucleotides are TGTGCCAGCAGCTTAGACAGTCGCTATGGCTACACCTTC.

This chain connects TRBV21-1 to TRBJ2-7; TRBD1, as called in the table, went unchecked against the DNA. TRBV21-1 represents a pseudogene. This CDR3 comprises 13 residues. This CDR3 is CARRQGPPNEQYF. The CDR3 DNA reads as TGTGCCAGAAGACAGGGTCCTCCTAACGAGCAGTACTTC.

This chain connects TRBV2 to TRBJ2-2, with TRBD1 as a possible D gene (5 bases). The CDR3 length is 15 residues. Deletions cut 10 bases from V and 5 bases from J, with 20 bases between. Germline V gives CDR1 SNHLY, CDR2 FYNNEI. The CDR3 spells CAITTGARLTGELFF. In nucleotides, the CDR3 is TGTGCCATTACGACTGGGGCCCGGTTGACCGGGGAGCTGTTTTTT. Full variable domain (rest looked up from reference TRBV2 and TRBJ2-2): EPEVTQTPSHQVTQMGQEVILRCVPISNHLYFYWYRQILGQKVEFLVSFYNNEISEKSEIFDDQFSVERPDGSNFTLKIRSTKLEDSAMYFCAITTGARLTGELFFGEGSRLTVL.

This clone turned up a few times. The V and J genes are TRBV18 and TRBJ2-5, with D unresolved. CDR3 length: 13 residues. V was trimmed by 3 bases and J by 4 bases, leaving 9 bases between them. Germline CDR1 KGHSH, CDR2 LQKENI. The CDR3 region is CASSPFGGETQYF. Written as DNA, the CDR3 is TGTGCCAGCTCACCGTTCGGTGGAGAGACCCAGTACTTC.

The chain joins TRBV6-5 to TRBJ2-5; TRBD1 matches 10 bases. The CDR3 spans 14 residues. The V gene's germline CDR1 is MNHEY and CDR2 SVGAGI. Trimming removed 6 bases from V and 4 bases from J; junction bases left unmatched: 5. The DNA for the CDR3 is TGTGCCAGCAGCGGACAGGGGGGCGCAGAGACCCAGTACTTC. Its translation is CASSGQGGAETQYF.

CDR3 sequence reads: CASSEGQGEGEQYF. As DNA, the CDR3 is TGCGCCAGCAGTGAGGGACAGGGGGAGGGCGAGCAGTACTTC. The V and J genes are TRBV10-1 and TRBJ2-7; 10 nucleotides line up with TRBD1. The germline gives CDR1 WNHNN, CDR2 SYGVQD (reference sequence). The CDR3 totals 14 residues. Trimming removed 2 bases from V and 6 bases from J; junction bases left unmatched: 4.

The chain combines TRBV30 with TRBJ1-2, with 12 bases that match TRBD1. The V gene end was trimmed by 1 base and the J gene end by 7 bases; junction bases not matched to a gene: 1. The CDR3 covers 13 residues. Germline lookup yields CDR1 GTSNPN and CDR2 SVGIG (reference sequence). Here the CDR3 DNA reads TGTGCCTGGAGTGGGGACAGGGGGCTTGGCTACACCTTC. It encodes CAWSGDRGLGYTF.